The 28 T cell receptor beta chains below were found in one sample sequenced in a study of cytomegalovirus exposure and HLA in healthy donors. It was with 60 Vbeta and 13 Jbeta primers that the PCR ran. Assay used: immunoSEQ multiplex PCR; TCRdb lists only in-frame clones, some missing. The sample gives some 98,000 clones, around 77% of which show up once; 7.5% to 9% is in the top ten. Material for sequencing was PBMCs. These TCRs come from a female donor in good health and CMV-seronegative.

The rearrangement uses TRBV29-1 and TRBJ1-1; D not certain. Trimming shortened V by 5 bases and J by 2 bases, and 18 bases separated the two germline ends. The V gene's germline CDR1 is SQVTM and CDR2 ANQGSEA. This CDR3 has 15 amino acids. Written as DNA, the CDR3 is TGCAGCGTTCCCTACCACCCGAAAAGAAACACTGAAGCTTTCTTT. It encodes CSVPYHPKRNTEAFF.

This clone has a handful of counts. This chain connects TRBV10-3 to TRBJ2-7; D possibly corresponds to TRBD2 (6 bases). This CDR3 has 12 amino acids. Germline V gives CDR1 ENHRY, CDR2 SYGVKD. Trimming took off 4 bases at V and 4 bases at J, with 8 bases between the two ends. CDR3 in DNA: TGTGCCATCAGTGTGGGGGGTTACGAGCAGTACTTC. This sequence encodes CAISVGGYEQYF.

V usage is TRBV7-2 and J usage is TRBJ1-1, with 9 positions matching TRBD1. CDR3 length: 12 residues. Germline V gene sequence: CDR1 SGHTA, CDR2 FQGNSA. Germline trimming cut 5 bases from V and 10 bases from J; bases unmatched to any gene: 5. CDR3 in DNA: TGTGCCAGCAGCGCACAGGGGGCGGGAGCTTTCTTT. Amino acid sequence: CASSAQGAGAFF.

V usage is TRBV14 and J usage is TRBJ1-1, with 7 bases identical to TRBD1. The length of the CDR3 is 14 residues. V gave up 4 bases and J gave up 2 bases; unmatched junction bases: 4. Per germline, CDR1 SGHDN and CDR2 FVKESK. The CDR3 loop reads CASSPGTVNTEAFF. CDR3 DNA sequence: TGTGCCAGCAGCCCCGGGACAGTTAACACTGAAGCTTTCTTT.

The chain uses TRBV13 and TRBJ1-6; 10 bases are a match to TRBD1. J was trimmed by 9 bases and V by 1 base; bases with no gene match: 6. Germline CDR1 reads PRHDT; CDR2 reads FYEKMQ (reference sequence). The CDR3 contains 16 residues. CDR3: CASSLATGTGVSPLHF. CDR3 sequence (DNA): TGTGCCAGCAGCTTAGCCACCGGGACAGGGGTTTCACCCCTCCACTTT. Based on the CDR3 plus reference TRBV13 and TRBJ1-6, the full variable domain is AAGVIQSPRHLIKEKRETATLKCYPIPRHDTVYWYQQGPGQDPQFLISFYEKMQSDKGSIPDRFSAQQFSDYHSELNMSSLELGDSALYFCASSLATGTGVSPLHFGNGTRLTVT.

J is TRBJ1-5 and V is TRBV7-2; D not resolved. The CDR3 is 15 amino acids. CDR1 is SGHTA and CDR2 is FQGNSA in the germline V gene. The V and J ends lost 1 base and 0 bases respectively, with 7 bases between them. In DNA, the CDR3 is TGTGCCAGCAGCTTAGTGTCATTTAGCAATCAGCCCCAGCATTTT. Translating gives CASSLVSFSNQPQHF.

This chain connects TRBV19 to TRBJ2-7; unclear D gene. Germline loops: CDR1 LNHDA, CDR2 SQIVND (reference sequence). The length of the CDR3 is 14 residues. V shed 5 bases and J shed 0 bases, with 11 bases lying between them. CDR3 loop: CASSFNINSYEQYF. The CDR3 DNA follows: TGTGCCAGTAGTTTCAACATCAACTCCTACGAGCAGTACTTC.

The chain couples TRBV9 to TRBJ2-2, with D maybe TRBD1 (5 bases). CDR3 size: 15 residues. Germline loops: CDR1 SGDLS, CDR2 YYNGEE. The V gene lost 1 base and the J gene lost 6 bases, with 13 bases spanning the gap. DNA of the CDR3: TGTGCCAGCAGCGTAATGCCCTTAGGGGCCGGGGAGCTGTTTTTT. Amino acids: CASSVMPLGAGELFF.

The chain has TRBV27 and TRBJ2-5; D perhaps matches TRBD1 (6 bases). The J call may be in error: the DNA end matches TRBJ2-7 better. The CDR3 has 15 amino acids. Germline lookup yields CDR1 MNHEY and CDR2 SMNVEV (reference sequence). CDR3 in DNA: TGTGCCAGCAGTTCATCACCAGGGGTTTCCTACGAGCAGTACTTC. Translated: CASSSSPGVSYEQYF.

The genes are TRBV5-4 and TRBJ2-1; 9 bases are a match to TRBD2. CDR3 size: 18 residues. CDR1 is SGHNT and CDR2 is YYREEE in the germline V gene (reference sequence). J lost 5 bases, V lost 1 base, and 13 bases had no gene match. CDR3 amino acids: CASSLIGVAGGADNEQFF. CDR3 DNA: TGTGCCAGCAGCTTGATAGGTGTGGCGGGGGGGGCGGACAATGAGCAGTTCTTC. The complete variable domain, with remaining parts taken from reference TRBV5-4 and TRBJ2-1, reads ETGVTQSPTHLIKTRGQQVTLRCSSQSGHNTVSWYQQALGQGPQFIFQYYREEENGRGNFPPRFSGLQFPNYSSELNVNALELDDSALYLCASSLIGVAGGADNEQFFGPGTRLTVL.

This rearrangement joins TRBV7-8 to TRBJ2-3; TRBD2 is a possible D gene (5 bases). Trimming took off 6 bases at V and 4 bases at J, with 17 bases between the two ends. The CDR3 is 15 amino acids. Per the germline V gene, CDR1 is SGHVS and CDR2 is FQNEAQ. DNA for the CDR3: TGTGCCAGCAGACCCGAGCGGTCGGGGTCAGATACGCAGTATTTT. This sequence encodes CASRPERSGSDTQYF.

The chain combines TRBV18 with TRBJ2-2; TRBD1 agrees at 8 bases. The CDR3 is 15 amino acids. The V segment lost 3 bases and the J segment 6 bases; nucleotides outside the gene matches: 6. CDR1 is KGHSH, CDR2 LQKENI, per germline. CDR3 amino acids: CASSPQDRVAGELFF. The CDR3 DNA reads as TGTGCCAGCTCACCGCAGGACAGGGTTGCCGGGGAGCTGTTTTTT.

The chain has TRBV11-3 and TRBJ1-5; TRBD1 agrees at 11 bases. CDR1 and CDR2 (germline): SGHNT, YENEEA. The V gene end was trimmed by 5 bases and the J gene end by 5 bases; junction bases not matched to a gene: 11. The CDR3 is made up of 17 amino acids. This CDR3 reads CASSPVSGTGGYQPQHF. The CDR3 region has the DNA TGTGCCAGCAGCCCAGTGTCCGGGACAGGGGGATATCAGCCCCAGCATTTT.

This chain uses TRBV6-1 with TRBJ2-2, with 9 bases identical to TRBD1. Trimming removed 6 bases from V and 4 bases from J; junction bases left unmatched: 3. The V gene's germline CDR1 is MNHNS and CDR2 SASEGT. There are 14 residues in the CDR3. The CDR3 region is CASSSTGGTGELFF. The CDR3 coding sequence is TGTGCCAGCAGCTCGACAGGGGGCACCGGGGAGCTGTTTTTT.

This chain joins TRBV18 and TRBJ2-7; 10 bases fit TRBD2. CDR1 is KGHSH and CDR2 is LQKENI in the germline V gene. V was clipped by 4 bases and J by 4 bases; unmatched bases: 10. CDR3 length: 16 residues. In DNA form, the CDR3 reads TGTGCCAGCTCACGTGCCGCGCAAGCGGGAGGGTACGAGCAGTACTTC. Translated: CASSRAAQAGGYEQYF.

Written as DNA, the CDR3 is TGTGCCAGCAGCCTGACAGGGTTTAATTCACCCCTCCACTTT. This codes for CASSLTGFNSPLHF. The chain uses TRBV5-4 and TRBJ1-6; TRBD1 aligns across 7 bases. V shed 4 bases and J 6 bases; nucleotides not matched to a gene: 4. Germline lookup yields CDR1 SGHNT and CDR2 YYREEE (reference sequence). The CDR3 is 14 amino acids.

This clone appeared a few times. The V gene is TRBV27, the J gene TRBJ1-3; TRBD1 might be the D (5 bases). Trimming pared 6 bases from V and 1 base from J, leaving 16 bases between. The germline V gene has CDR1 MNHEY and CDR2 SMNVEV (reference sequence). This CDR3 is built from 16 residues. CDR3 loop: CASSPFGGESGNTIYF. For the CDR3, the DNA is TGTGCCAGCAGCCCGTTCGGGGGAGAATCTGGAAACACCATATATTTT.

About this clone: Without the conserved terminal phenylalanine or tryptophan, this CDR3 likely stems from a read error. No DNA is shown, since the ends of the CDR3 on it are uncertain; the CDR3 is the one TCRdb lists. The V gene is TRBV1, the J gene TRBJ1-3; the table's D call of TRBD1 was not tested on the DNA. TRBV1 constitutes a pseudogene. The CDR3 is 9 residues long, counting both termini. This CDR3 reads CTSSQGKGS.

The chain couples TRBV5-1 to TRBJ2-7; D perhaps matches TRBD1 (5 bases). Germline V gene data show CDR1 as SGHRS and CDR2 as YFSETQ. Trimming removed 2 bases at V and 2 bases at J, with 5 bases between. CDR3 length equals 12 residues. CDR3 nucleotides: TGCGCCAGCAGCTTACAGGCCTACGAGCAGTACTTC. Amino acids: CASSLQAYEQYF.

CDR3: CASSSHPGYGYTF. CDR3 nucleotide sequence: TGTGCCAGCAGCTCCCACCCGGGTTATGGCTACACCTTC. The genes are TRBV14 and TRBJ1-2; D is unresolved. The CDR3 spans 13 residues. Trimming took off 5 bases at V and 5 bases at J, with 12 bases between the two ends. Germline CDR1 reads SGHDN; CDR2 reads FVKESK.

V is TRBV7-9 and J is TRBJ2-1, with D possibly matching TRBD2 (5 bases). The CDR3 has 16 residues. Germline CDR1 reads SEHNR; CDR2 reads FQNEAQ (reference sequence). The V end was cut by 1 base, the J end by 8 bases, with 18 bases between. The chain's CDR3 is CASSLDPGLAGYEQFF. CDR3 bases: TGTGCCAGCAGCTTAGATCCGGGTCTAGCTGGGTATGAGCAGTTCTTC.

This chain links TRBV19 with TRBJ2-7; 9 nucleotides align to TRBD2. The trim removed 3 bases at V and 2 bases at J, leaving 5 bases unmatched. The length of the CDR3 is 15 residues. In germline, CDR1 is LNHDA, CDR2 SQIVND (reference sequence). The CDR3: CASSIPLAGTYEQYF. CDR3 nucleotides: TGTGCCAGTAGTATCCCACTAGCGGGCACCTACGAGCAGTACTTC.

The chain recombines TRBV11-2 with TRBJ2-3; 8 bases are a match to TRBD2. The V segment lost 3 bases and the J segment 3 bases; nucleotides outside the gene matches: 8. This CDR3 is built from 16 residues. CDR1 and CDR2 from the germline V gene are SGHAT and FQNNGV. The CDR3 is CASSFGTGGTTDTQYF. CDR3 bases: TGTGCCAGCAGCTTTGGGACGGGAGGGACAACAGATACGCAGTATTTT.

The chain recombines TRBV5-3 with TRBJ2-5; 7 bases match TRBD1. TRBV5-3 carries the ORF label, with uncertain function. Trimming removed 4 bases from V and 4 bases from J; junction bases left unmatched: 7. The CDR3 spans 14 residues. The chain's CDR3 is CARSLQGPRETQYF. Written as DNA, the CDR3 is TGTGCCAGAAGCCTACAGGGGCCGCGAGAGACCCAGTACTTC.

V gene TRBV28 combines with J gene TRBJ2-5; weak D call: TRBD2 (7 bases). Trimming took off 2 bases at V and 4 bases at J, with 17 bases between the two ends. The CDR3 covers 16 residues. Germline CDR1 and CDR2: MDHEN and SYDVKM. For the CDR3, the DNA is TGTGCCAGCAGTTTAAAGGCGGGGGCAGTTGGAGAGACCCAGTACTTC. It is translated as CASSLKAGAVGETQYF.

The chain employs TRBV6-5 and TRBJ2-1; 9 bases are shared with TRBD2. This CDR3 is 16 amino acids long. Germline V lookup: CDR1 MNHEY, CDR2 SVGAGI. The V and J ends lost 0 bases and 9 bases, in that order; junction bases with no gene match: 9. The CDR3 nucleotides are TGTGCCAGCAGTTACTCGAGGTCTAGCGGGACGACTGAGCAGTTCTTC. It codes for CASSYSRSSGTTEQFF.

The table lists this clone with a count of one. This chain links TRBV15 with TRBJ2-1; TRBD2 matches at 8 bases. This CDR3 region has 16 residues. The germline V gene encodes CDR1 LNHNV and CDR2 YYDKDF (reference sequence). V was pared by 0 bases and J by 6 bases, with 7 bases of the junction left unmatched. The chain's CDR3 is CATSRDDSGAFNEQFF. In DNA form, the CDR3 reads TGTGCCACCAGCAGAGATGATAGCGGGGCCTTCAATGAGCAGTTCTTC.

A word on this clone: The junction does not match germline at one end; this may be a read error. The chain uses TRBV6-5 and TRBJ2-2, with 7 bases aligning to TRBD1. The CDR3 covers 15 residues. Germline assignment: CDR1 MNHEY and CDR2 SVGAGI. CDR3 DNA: TGTGCCAGCAGTTACGAGAGGGGGCCGACCGGGGAGCTGCTTTTT. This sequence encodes CASSYERGPTGELLF.